The following is a T cell receptor (beta chain) sequence with its context. These data come from a study of shared clonotypes between healthy human individuals. Study information: Researchers assigned three CD4 naive, three CD4 memory, two CD8 naive and one CD8 memory plate to each donor.

Naive CD8 cells lacked CD45RO and underwent positive selection for CCR7, leaving out terminally differentiated effector memory CD45RA+ cells. Only in-frame clones appear in the TCRdb table, and some are missing; sequencing was by immunoSEQ multiplex PCR. The sample has millions of clones, 85% to 95% seen once. The CDR3 is made up of 18 amino acids. The J segment lost 4 bases and the V segment lost 1 base, leaving 11 bases of the junction unmatched. From germline, CDR1 is SGHVS and CDR2 FNYEAQ. What was sequenced was naive CD8+ T cells sorted from blood. The TCR comes from a man aged 18 to 30 in good health. The chain carries TRBV7-6 and TRBJ2-7, with 12 bases aligning to TRBD1. CDR3 coding DNA: TGTGCCAGCAGCTTAGGACAGGGGGACAGGGGGCTTCTTTACGAGCAGTACTTC. Translating it yields CASSLGQGDRGLLYEQYF.